This entry lists 14 T cell receptor beta chains sequenced from one sample in a study of regulatory T cells in long-lasting Graves disease. The time point here: newly diagnosed GD, antithyroid drugs for less than 3 months. Extracted RNA from PBMCs served as the source of the TCR library. iRepertoire HTBI primers and Arm-PCR of CDR3 regions built TCR beta libraries. TCRdb independently ran MiXCR on the multiplex PCR reads; one entry per CDR3 protein. This sample has a few hundred thousand distinct CDR3 sequences, with 15% to 20% found just once. These data are also associated with another study on T cells in Graves' hyperthyroidism and ophthalmopathy.

The starting material was peripheral blood mononuclear cells (PBMCs), obtained at new diagnosis, from a patient treated with antithyroid drugs. These receptors were taken from a woman aged 25 to 45 with Graves disease.

In its sample, this clonotype was seen many times. The V gene is TRBV19, the J gene TRBJ1-1; possible D gene TRBD1, 5 bases. Between the trimmed V and J ends, which lost 10 bases and 7 bases, there was a span of 16 bases. The CDR3 runs to 12 residues. Germline-derived CDR1 and CDR2 are LNHDA and SQIVND (reference sequence). Here the CDR3 DNA reads TGTGCCACCGTGACCGGGGGGAATGAAGCTTTCTTT. It specifies CATVTGGNEAFF.

The table lists this clonotype with many counts. The chain links TRBV20-1 to TRBJ2-3; D tentatively fits TRBD1 or TRBD2 (5 bases each). CDR3 length: 13 residues. The V gene's germline CDR1 is DFQATT and CDR2 SNEGSKA (reference sequence). Trimming removed 5 bases at V and 1 base at J, with 10 bases between. The CDR3 region is CSADGDRTDTQYF. CDR3 coding DNA: TGCAGTGCTGACGGGGACCGCACAGATACGCAGTATTTT.

The chain is built from TRBV24-1 and TRBJ2-5, with D hard to call. The end of the DNA is better explained by TRBJ2-1, so the J call may be wrong. The CDR3 runs to 14 residues. Germline CDR1 is KGHDR and CDR2 is SFDVKD. CDR3 sequence (DNA): TGTGCCACCAGTGGTCGACTCCCTGACAATGAGCAGTTCTTC. Translating it yields CATSGRLPDNEQFF.

This clonotype was picked up many times. The rearrangement links TRBV5-1 to TRBJ1-4; perhaps TRBD1 as D (6 bases). Germline V lookup: CDR1 SGHRS, CDR2 YFSETQ. Deletions cut 4 bases from V and 8 bases from J, with 18 bases between. This CDR3 is 15 amino acids long. CDR3 sequence: CASSAGGRGYEKLFF. CDR3 nucleotides: TGCGCCAGCAGCGCTGGGGGCAGGGGCTACGAAAAACTGTTTTTT. Together with reference TRBV5-1 and TRBJ1-4, the CDR3 gives the full variable domain: KAGVTQTPRYLIKTRGQQVTLSCSPISGHRSVSWYQQTPGQGLQFLFEYFSETQRNKGNFPGRFSGRQFSNSRSEMNVSTLELGDSALYLCASSAGGRGYEKLFFGSGTQLSVL.

This clonotype has a count of ten or more. The J gene is TRBJ2-3, the V gene TRBV5-1; 11 nucleotides line up with TRBD2. Looked up from germline, CDR1 is SGHRS and CDR2 is YFSETQ. Trimming cost V 3 bases and J 4 bases; bases outside gene matches: 4. The CDR3 is made up of 15 amino acids. The CDR3 sequence is CASSSVAGGSDTQYF. In DNA, the CDR3 is TGCGCCAGCAGCTCAGTAGCGGGGGGGTCAGATACGCAGTATTTT.

CDR3 DNA sequence: TGTGCCAGTACGGAGGATAGCGGGGGGAGTGATACGCAGTATTTT. Translating gives CASTEDSGGSDTQYF. J is TRBJ2-3 and V is TRBV19; TRBD2 matches 10 bases. V gave up 7 bases and J gave up 6 bases; unmatched junction bases: 10. Germline CDR1 LNHDA, CDR2 SQIVND (reference sequence). This CDR3 comprises 15 residues.

This clonotype was counted many times. The rearrangement links TRBV4-1 to TRBJ2-7; D is unresolved. The CDR3 length is 14 residues. Germline V gene data show CDR1 as MGHRA and CDR2 as YSYEKL. Deletions cut 4 bases from V and 0 bases from J, with 10 bases between. The CDR3 DNA follows: TGCGCCAGCAGCCGCCCCGACACCTCCTACGAGCAGTACTTC. Its protein product is CASSRPDTSYEQYF.

This clonotype has a count of ten or more. V and J are TRBV13 and TRBJ1-4; TRBD1 aligns across 7 bases. This CDR3 is 16 amino acids long. Germline CDR1 is PRHDT and CDR2 is FYEKMQ (reference sequence). V lost 5 bases to trimming and J lost 8 bases; unmatched junction nucleotides: 14. The CDR3 DNA follows: TGTGCCAGCAGCCCAAGGCGGGCAGGGGGTCGAGAAAAACTGTTTTTT. The encoded protein is CASSPRRAGGREKLFF.

This clonotype was detected many times. The V call is TRBV12-3 or TRBV12-4, the J call TRBJ1-6; D is undetermined. Trimming cost V 7 bases and J 6 bases, with 7 bases left between them. The CDR3 loop spans 12 amino acids. The CDR3 coding sequence is TGTGCCAGCACCCGGGTTAATTCACCCCTCCACTTT. This sequence encodes CASTRVNSPLHF.

This clonotype was seen at least ten times. The J gene is TRBJ2-4, the V gene TRBV7-2; possibly TRBD2 for D (7 bases). V lost 0 bases and J 7 bases, leaving 13 bases between the germline ends. Germline loops: CDR1 SGHTA, CDR2 FQGNSA. The length of the CDR3 is 15 residues. The CDR3 DNA reads TGTGCCAGCAGCTTAGCGGGGGGGGCCGGGAACATTCAGTACTTC. Protein product: CASSLAGGAGNIQYF.

A few counts support this clonotype. Relative to the germline gene, one junction end is altered; a read error may explain this. This chain links TRBV6-2 or TRBV6-3 with TRBJ2-4, with a possible D match to TRBD1 (6 bases). The CDR3 has 16 amino acids. CDR1 is MNHEY, CDR2 SVGEGT, per germline. The CDR3 region has the DNA TGTGTCAGCAGTCCCAGCGTCTTGGGGGCTTCGAACATTCAGTACTTC. It is translated as CVSSPSVLGASNIQYF.

This clonotype was found many times. The chain is built from TRBV7-2 and TRBJ2-1; no clear D. Trimming removed 1 base at V and 5 bases at J, with 9 bases between. This CDR3 is built from 14 residues. CDR1 is SGHTA, CDR2 FQGNSA, per germline. CDR3 DNA: TGTGCCAGCAGCTTAGGACGGCAGAACAATGAGCAGTTCTTC. Amino acids: CASSLGRQNNEQFF.

In regard to this clonotype: A much larger clone differs from this one at a single base, so this may be a read error. The rearrangement joins TRBV6-5 to TRBJ2-7; possible D gene TRBD2, 6 bases. The CDR3 covers 13 residues. Germline assignment: CDR1 MNHEY and CDR2 SVGAGI. Here the CDR3 reads CAGRNGTLYEQYF. In DNA form, the CDR3 reads TGTGCCGGCAGGAACGGGACTCTCTACGAGCAGTACTTC.

Notes on this clonotype: A clone one base away is much larger, so this may be a read error. The chain couples TRBV6-2 or TRBV6-3 to TRBJ1-2; 8 bases map to TRBD1. Unmatched junction bases numbered 0, after V lost 2 bases and J lost 4 bases. The CDR3 totals 13 residues. CDR1 MNHEY and CDR2 SVGEGT come from the germline V gene. The CDR3 reads CASSYQGAYGYTF. CDR3 coding DNA: TGTGCCAGCAGTTACCAGGGGGCCTATGGCTACACCTTC.